This T cell receptor beta chain was recovered during a study of shared clonotypes between healthy human individuals. V lost 6 bases and J lost 2; bases outside the gene matches: 5. Germline V gene lookup returns CDR1 SGHRS and CDR2 YFSETQ. CDR3 length equals 15 residues. Here immunoSEQ multiplex PCR was the method, and the copy in TCRdb shows in-frame clones only, minus some. The data hold some 2.1 million clones, with over 85% observed a single time. Sequencing was performed on naive CD4+ T cells sorted from blood. Described subset: CD45RA+ positively selected. V usage is TRBV5-1 and J usage is TRBJ2-7; 13 bases agree with TRBD2. The TCR comes from a man between 18 and 29 years old in good health. CDR3 amino acids: CASTTGLAGAYEQYF. The CDR3 DNA follows: TGCGCCAGCACCACAGGACTAGCGGGGGCCTACGAGCAGTACTTC.